This TCR beta chain derives from a study of cytomegalovirus exposure and HLA in healthy donors. Study at large: Genotyping of roughly 400 donors showed that about 83% belonged to the Caucasian-associated ancestry cluster.

Primers for the PCR totalled 60 Vbeta and 13 Jbeta. Measured with immunoSEQ multiplex PCR; TCRdb has only the in-frame clones, and not every one. The sample has approximately 59,000 clones, 60% to 80% seen once. The sample holds a few counts of this clone. In germline, CDR1 is SEHNR, CDR2 FQNEAQ (reference sequence). The ends were cut back, 4 bases at V and 4 bases at J, with 11 bases in the middle. The CDR3 is 14 residues long. The sequenced material came from PBMCs. This sequence joins TRBV7-9 and TRBJ1-5; D unclear. This receptor was taken from a man aged 35 to 55 in good health and CMV-seropositive. CDR3 DNA: TGTGCCAGCAGCTCCAAGTTCGGGAATCAGCCCCAGCATTTT. Translating gives CASSSKFGNQPQHF.